These 31 T cell receptor beta chains were sequenced from one sample in a study of technical replicates of blood from several donors. TCRdb keeps only in-frame clones here, not all; method: immunoSEQ multiplex PCR. This sample has some 67,000 clones; roughly 98% occur once, and the top ten carry roughly 0.15%. The sequenced sample was T cells isolated from PBMCs. The source of these receptors is a human donor in good health.

V gene TRBV9 combines with J gene TRBJ1-6; 8 bases are a match to TRBD1. The germline V gene has CDR1 SGDLS and CDR2 YYNGEE. V gave up 3 bases and J gave up 6 bases; unmatched junction bases: 2. The CDR3 consists of 14 residues. CDR3 bases: TGTGCCAGCAGCGCGGGGACAGGTAATTCACCCCTCCACTTT. Amino acids: CASSAGTGNSPLHF.

The CDR3 sequence: CASSGIMGGSTEAFF. The CDR3 coding sequence is TGTGCCAGCAGCGGAATAATGGGAGGGAGCACTGAAGCTTTCTTT. The genes are TRBV11-2 and TRBJ1-1; no definite D call. V shed 5 bases and J shed 4 bases, with 17 bases lying between them. Germline-derived CDR1 and CDR2 are SGHAT and FQNNGV. This CDR3 is 15 amino acids long.

The chain carries TRBV5-6 and TRBJ2-1; 9 positions agree with TRBD1. Per germline, CDR1 SGHDT and CDR2 YYEEEE. Losses at the gene ends were 4 bases for V and 6 bases for J; bases not matched to a gene: 8. There are 15 residues in the CDR3. The CDR3 spells CASSVGQGNSNEQFF. The CDR3 coding sequence is TGTGCCAGCAGCGTGGGACAGGGTAATAGCAATGAGCAGTTCTTC.

The chain couples TRBV11-2 to TRBJ2-7; D is unresolved. With 6 bases removed from V and 9 bases from J, the gap between germline ends came to 15 bases. Per germline, CDR1 SGHAT and CDR2 FQNNGV. This CDR3 region has 12 residues. For the CDR3, the DNA is TGTGCCAGCAGTCCTGCGACTTCACTGCAGTACTTC. Protein: CASSPATSLQYF.

The chain has TRBV14 and TRBJ2-7, with 9 positions matching TRBD1. Losses at the gene ends were 3 bases for V and 3 bases for J; bases not matched to a gene: 6. CDR1 and CDR2 (germline): SGHDN, FVKESK. The CDR3 has 15 residues. The CDR3 coding sequence is TGTGCCAGCAGCCACCCGGGACAGGGCGACTACGAGCAGTACTTC. Translating gives CASSHPGQGDYEQYF.

V usage is TRBV6-4 and J usage is TRBJ2-3, with D tentatively TRBD2 (5 bases). This CDR3 is built from 15 residues. Germline CDR1 reads MRHNA; CDR2 reads SNTAGT. With 3 bases removed from V and 2 bases from J, the gap between germline ends came to 12 bases. The CDR3 nucleotides are TGTGCCAGCAGTGAAGGCCGGGGAGACACAGATACGCAGTATTTT. Encoded protein: CASSEGRGDTDTQYF.

This chain joins TRBV10-1 and TRBJ2-1, with 12 bases aligning to TRBD1. This CDR3 contains 13 residues. The trim removed 11 bases at V and 4 bases at J, leaving 3 bases unmatched. Germline values: CDR1 WNHNN, CDR2 SYGVQD (reference sequence). CDR3 DNA sequence: TGCGCCCGGGACAGGGGGCATTACAATGAGCAGTTCTTC. It specifies CARDRGHYNEQFF.

V is TRBV4-1 and J is TRBJ2-4; 8 bases align to TRBD2. The length of the CDR3 is 16 residues. Germline V CDR1 and CDR2: MGHRA, YSYEKL. V trimming: 4 bases; J trimming: 4 bases; junction bases outside the gene matches: 9. CDR3 bases: TGCGCCAGCAGCCTTTTGGGTAGCGGGAAAAAAAACATTCAGTACTTC. This gives the protein CASSLLGSGKKNIQYF.

In its sample, this clone was seen once. V is TRBV5-6 and J is TRBJ2-3; unclear D gene. Looked up from germline, CDR1 is SGHDT and CDR2 is YYEEEE. This CDR3 comprises 15 residues. Trimming cost V 0 bases and J 0 bases, with 8 bases left between them. The CDR3, as DNA: TGTGCCAGCAGCTTGGCCTTTTCGAGCACAGATACGCAGTATTTT. Translating it yields CASSLAFSSTDTQYF.

The V and J genes are TRBV5-1 and TRBJ2-7; the match to TRBD1 covers 8 bases. Unmatched junction bases numbered 3, after V lost 0 bases and J lost 4 bases. Germline V gene sequence: CDR1 SGHRS, CDR2 YFSETQ. The CDR3 extends over 14 amino acids. In DNA form, the CDR3 reads TGCGCCAGCAGCTTGGGGGACAGGATTTACGAGCAGTACTTC. Its protein is CASSLGDRIYEQYF. Based on the CDR3 plus reference TRBV5-1 and TRBJ2-7, the full variable domain is KAGVTQTPRYLIKTRGQQVTLSCSPISGHRSVSWYQQTPGQGLQFLFEYFSETQRNKGNFPGRFSGRQFSNSRSEMNVSTLELGDSALYLCASSLGDRIYEQYFGPGTRLTVT.

The chain employs TRBV6-1 and TRBJ2-1, with 8 nucleotides matching TRBD2. Germline V gene data show CDR1 as MNHNS and CDR2 as SASEGT. The CDR3 runs 16 residues. Losses at the gene ends were 4 bases for V and 7 bases for J; bases not matched to a gene: 12. CDR3 residues: CASSGAPAGVRNEQFF. Here the CDR3 DNA reads TGTGCCAGCAGTGGGGCTCCAGCGGGAGTACGAAATGAGCAGTTCTTC.

This sequence joins TRBV27 and TRBJ2-7; no clear D gene. V lost 1 base, J lost 2 bases, and 9 bases lay in between. The CDR3 spans 14 residues. The germline CDR1 and CDR2 sequences are MNHEY and SMNVEV (reference sequence). CDR3 coding DNA: TGTGCCAGCAGTTTATACAGCACCCCCTACGAGCAGTACTTC. Amino acids: CASSLYSTPYEQYF.

The chain is built from TRBV9 and TRBJ2-7; 8 positions match TRBD1. V was pared by 0 bases and J by 2 bases, with 4 bases of the junction left unmatched. The CDR3 loop spans 15 amino acids. From germline, CDR1 is SGDLS and CDR2 YYNGEE. The CDR3 sequence is CASSVDGTGAYEQYF. In DNA, the CDR3 is TGTGCCAGCAGCGTAGATGGGACAGGAGCCTACGAGCAGTACTTC.

The chain combines TRBV13 with TRBJ1-1; D is possibly TRBD1 (6 bases). Trimming stripped 5 bases from V and 7 bases from J, with 17 bases between. CDR1 and CDR2 from the germline V gene are PRHDT and FYEKMQ (reference sequence). The CDR3 totals 14 residues. As DNA, the CDR3 is TGTGCCAGCAGCCCTCCGGACAGATACGGTGAAGCTTTCTTT. Its protein is CASSPPDRYGEAFF.

This chain joins TRBV6-5 and TRBJ1-2, with unresolved D. Germline values: CDR1 MNHEY, CDR2 SVGAGI. Trimming took off 6 bases at V and 0 bases at J, with 11 bases between the two ends. This CDR3 has 14 amino acids. DNA for the CDR3: TGTGCCAGCAGCACCCCGGGGACTAACTATGGCTACACCTTC. Translating it yields CASSTPGTNYGYTF.

J is TRBJ2-7 and V is TRBV21-1; no check of the table's D call, TRBD2, against the DNA was made. TRBV21-1 is a listed pseudogene. The CDR3 runs to 17 residues. The CDR3 loop reads CASSVPPSGADSYEQYF. CDR3 nucleotides: TGTGCCAGCAGCGTACCACCCAGCGGGGCGGATTCCTACGAGCAGTACTTC.

This rearrangement joins TRBV6-4 to TRBJ2-3; 7 positions agree with TRBD2. V was clipped by 10 bases and J by 0 bases; unmatched bases: 7. The CDR3 has 14 residues. CDR1 and CDR2 (germline): MRHNA, SNTAGT. The CDR3 protein is CATRREPSTDTQYF. CDR3 DNA sequence: TGTGCCACCCGGCGGGAGCCTAGCACAGATACGCAGTATTTT.

The chain recombines TRBV4-2 with TRBJ2-3; 13 positions agree with TRBD2. There are 18 residues in the CDR3. Germline assignment: CDR1 LGHNA and CDR2 YNFKEQ. After removal of 1 base from V and 2 bases from J, the junction contained 6 bases not matched to a gene. The CDR3 DNA reads as TGTGCCAGCAGCCAAGGGGAACTAGCGGGGGGGCCCACAGATACGCAGTATTTT. Translation: CASSQGELAGGPTDTQYF.

This chain joins TRBV6-5 and TRBJ1-1, with D uncertain. The V end was cut by 5 bases, the J end by 7 bases, with 17 bases between. CDR1 and CDR2 (germline): MNHEY, SVGAGI. The CDR3 loop spans 14 amino acids. The CDR3 DNA reads as TGTGCCAGCAGTCAGTCACGAGGGATTGTTGAAGCTTTCTTT. Its protein is CASSQSRGIVEAFF.

The CDR3 loop reads CASSKLAGSSYEQYF. The CDR3 bases are TGTGCCAGCAGCAAATTAGCGGGGAGCTCCTACGAGCAGTACTTC. The V and J genes are TRBV7-2 and TRBJ2-7; 8 positions match TRBD2. In germline, CDR1 is SGHTA, CDR2 FQGNSA. Trimming took 5 bases from V and 0 from J; bases not matched to a gene: 6. This CDR3 region has 15 residues.

CDR3 DNA sequence: TGTGCCAGCAGTTGGCCGGGGACTAGTCTAATTAATGAGCAGTTCTTC. It encodes CASSWPGTSLINEQFF. This sequence joins TRBV28 and TRBJ2-1; 8 bases align to TRBD2. The V and J ends lost 4 bases and 7 bases, in that order; junction bases with no gene match: 12. This CDR3 comprises 16 residues. Germline CDR1 is MDHEN and CDR2 is SYDVKM.

This clone is a singleton in its sample. CDR3 coding DNA: TGTGCCAGCAGCCAAGAAGGGGCGAGGGGCTACACCTTC. It is translated as CASSQEGARGYTF. V is TRBV14 and J is TRBJ1-2; TRBD1 might be the D (5 bases). V was pared by 0 bases and J by 8 bases, with 10 bases between. The germline gives CDR1 SGHDN, CDR2 FVKESK. The CDR3 is made up of 13 amino acids. Complete variable domain (other parts from reference TRBV14 and TRBJ1-2): EAGVTQFPSHSVIEKGQTVTLRCDPISGHDNLYWYRRVMGKEIKFLLHFVKESKQDESGMPNNRFLAERTGGTYSTLKVQPAELEDSGVYFCASSQEGARGYTFGSGTRLTVV.

The rearrangement joins TRBV6-6 to TRBJ2-5; 8 bases fit TRBD1. The V and J ends lost 5 bases and 5 bases, in that order; junction bases with no gene match: 4. CDR1 is MNHNY, CDR2 SVGAGI, per germline (reference sequence). This CDR3 contains 13 residues. In DNA form, the CDR3 reads TGTGCCAGCAGTGGACAGGGTATGGAGACCCAGTACTTC. It encodes CASSGQGMETQYF.

The chain joins TRBV27 to TRBJ2-7, with a weak D call TRBD1 (6 bases). CDR1 is MNHEY, CDR2 SMNVEV, per germline (reference sequence). The length of the CDR3 is 15 residues. V lost 5 bases and J 0 bases, leaving 14 bases between the germline ends. The CDR3 reads CASSPGHRHSYEQYF. For the CDR3, the DNA is TGTGCCAGCAGTCCGGGACACCGCCACTCCTACGAGCAGTACTTC.

The chain has TRBV2 and TRBJ2-5, with D tentatively TRBD2 (7 bases). The V gene lost 8 bases and the J gene lost 5 bases, with 18 bases spanning the gap. The CDR3 has 14 amino acids. Germline CDR1 SNHLY, CDR2 FYNNEI. Here the CDR3 reads CASLGWAGAETQYF. CDR3 in DNA: TGTGCCAGCTTGGGCTGGGCGGGGGCGGAGACCCAGTACTTC.

This sequence joins TRBV11-2 and TRBJ2-5; TRBD2 aligns across 11 bases. CDR3 length: 17 residues. The V and J ends lost 5 bases and 4 bases, in that order; junction bases with no gene match: 12. Germline CDR1 is SGHAT and CDR2 is FQNNGV. This CDR3 reads CASSVGVAGGAGETQYF. DNA of the CDR3: TGTGCCAGCAGCGTGGGGGTAGCGGGGGGGGCCGGAGAGACCCAGTACTTC.

This sequence joins TRBV10-3 and TRBJ2-1; 10 bases line up with TRBD1. This CDR3 spans 13 amino acids. The germline V gene has CDR1 ENHRY and CDR2 SYGVKD. J lost 8 bases, V lost 9 bases, and 7 bases had no gene match. CDR3 loop: CAIAGTGDHEQFF. The CDR3, as DNA: TGTGCCATAGCCGGGACAGGGGACCATGAGCAGTTCTTC.

The chain recombines TRBV5-1 with TRBJ1-2; TRBD1 matches at 9 bases. V was clipped by 5 bases and J by 6 bases; unmatched bases: 11. CDR1 and CDR2 from the germline V gene are SGHRS and YFSETQ. CDR3 size: 15 residues. DNA of the CDR3: TGCGCCAGCAGACAAACCACACAGGGGGCAAATGGCTACACCTTC. Translated: CASRQTTQGANGYTF.

V usage is TRBV5-1 and J usage is TRBJ1-5; D gene unclear. Trimming pared 5 bases from V and 3 bases from J, leaving 12 bases between. In germline, CDR1 is SGHRS, CDR2 YFSETQ. This CDR3 has 14 residues. CDR3 sequence (DNA): TGCGCCAGCAGTGAGGGTACAGTCAATCAGCCCCAGCATTTT. It yields the protein CASSEGTVNQPQHF.

This clone was observed a single time. This sequence joins TRBV15 and TRBJ1-1, with TRBD1 identical over 8 bases. The CDR3 is made up of 16 amino acids. The ends lost 3 bases at V and 1 base at J; junction bases unmatched: 7. The germline gives CDR1 LNHNV, CDR2 YYDKDF (reference sequence). CDR3 DNA: TGTGCCACCAGCAGGAGGACAGGGCCCAAGAACACTGAAGCTTTCTTT. This encodes CATSRRTGPKNTEAFF. Full variable domain (remainder filled in from reference TRBV15 and TRBJ1-1): DAMVIQNPRYQVTQFGKPVTLSCSQTLNHNVMYWYQQKSSQAPKLLFHYYDKDFNNEADTPDNFQSRRPNTSFCFLDIRSPGLGDTAMYLCATSRRTGPKNTEAFFGQGTRLTVV.

The V call is TRBV7-3, the J call TRBJ1-1, with 7 nucleotides matching TRBD1. Germline V gene sequence: CDR1 SGHTA, CDR2 FQGTGA. The V segment lost 3 bases and the J segment 5 bases; nucleotides outside the gene matches: 15. CDR3 length: 17 residues. CDR3 sequence reads: CASSLGNDRVSSTEAFF. CDR3 DNA: TGTGCCAGCAGCTTGGGCAATGACAGGGTCTCAAGTACTGAAGCTTTCTTT.